Described below is a single TCR beta chain sequence and its context. Antigen: not known. The assay was immunoSEQ multiplex PCR, and TCRdb's table has in-frame clones only and misses some. Of approximately 320,000 clones in the sample, about 64% are singletons; the top ten hold around 6.5%. The source of the sample is a study of cytotoxic CD8 clonotypes in ibrutinib-treated CLL. Study conclusions and caveats: Public clonotypes proved infrequent, and on treatment they shrank or remained steady. Higher circulating CD8+ T-cell counts strongly accompanied higher baseline clonality, above age-matched healthy donors.

Germline V gene sequence: CDR1 LNHDA, CDR2 SQIVND (reference sequence). V was pared by 1 base and J by 6 bases, with 8 bases of the junction left unmatched. The CDR3 has 15 amino acids. The receptor comes from a human donor with chronic lymphocytic leukemia. V is TRBV19 and J is TRBJ2-7; 8 bases align to TRBD1. Material: PBMCs, obtained after 36 months of ibrutinib treatment. CDR3 in DNA: TGTGCCAGTAGTATAGTTCCAGGGGGCGGCCTCGAGCAGTACTTC. Translation gives CASSIVPGGGLEQYF.